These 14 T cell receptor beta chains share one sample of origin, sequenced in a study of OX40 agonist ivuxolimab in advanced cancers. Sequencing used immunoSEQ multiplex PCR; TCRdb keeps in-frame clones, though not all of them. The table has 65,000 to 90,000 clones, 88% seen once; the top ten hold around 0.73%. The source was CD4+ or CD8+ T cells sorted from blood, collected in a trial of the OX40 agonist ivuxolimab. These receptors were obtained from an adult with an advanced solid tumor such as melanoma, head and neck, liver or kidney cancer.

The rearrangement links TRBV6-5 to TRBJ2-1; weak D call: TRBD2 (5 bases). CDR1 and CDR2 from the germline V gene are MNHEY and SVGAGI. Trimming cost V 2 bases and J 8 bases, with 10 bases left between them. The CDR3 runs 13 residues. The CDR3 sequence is CASSYRSGDEQFF. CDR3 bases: TGTGCCAGCAGTTACAGGAGCGGCGATGAGCAGTTCTTC.

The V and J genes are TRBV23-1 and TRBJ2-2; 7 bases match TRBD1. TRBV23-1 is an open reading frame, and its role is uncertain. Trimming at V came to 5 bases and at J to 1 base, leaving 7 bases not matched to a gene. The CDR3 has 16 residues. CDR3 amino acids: CASSSPGQENTGELFF. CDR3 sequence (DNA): TGCGCCAGCAGTTCGCCTGGACAGGAGAACACCGGGGAGCTGTTTTTT.

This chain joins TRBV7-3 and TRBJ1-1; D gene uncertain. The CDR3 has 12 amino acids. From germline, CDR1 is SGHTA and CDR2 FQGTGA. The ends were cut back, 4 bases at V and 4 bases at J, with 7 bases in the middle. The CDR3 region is CASSSPGTEAFF. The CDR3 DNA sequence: TGTGCCAGCAGCTCCCCCGGCACTGAAGCTTTCTTT. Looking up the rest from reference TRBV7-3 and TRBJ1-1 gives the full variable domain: GAGVSQTPSNKVTEKGKYVELRCDPISGHTALYWYRQSLGQGPEFLIYFQGTGAADDSGLPNDRFFAVRPEGSVSTLKIQRTERGDSAVYLCASSSPGTEAFFGQGTRLTVV.

The DNA for the CDR3 is TGTGCCAGCAGCTTAGAGGGCGGGGGACCCTACGAGCAGTACTTC. Translating gives CASSLEGGGPYEQYF. This sequence joins TRBV7-3 and TRBJ2-7; TRBD2 aligns across 7 bases. This CDR3 region has 15 residues. V trimming: 2 bases; J trimming: 2 bases; junction bases outside the gene matches: 6. CDR1 and CDR2 from the germline V gene are SGHTA and FQGTGA.

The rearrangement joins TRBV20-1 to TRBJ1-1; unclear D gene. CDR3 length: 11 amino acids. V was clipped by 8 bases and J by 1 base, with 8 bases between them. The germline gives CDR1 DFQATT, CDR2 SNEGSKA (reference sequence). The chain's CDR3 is CSPDGNTEAFF. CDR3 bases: TGCAGTCCGGACGGGAACACTGAAGCTTTCTTT.

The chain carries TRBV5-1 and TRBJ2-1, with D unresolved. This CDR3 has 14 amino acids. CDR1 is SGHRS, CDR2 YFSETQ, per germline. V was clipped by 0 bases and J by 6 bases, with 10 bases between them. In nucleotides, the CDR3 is TGCGCCAGCAGCTTGGCCACCTTTGGCAATGAGCAGTTCTTC. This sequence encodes CASSLATFGNEQFF.

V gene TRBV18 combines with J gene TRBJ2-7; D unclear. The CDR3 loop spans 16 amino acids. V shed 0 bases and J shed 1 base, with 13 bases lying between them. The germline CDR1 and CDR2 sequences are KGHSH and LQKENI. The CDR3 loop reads CASSPPLYRGSYEQYF. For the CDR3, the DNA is TGTGCCAGCTCACCACCGCTTTATAGAGGATCCTACGAGCAGTACTTC.

CDR3 in amino acids: CASRRAASSGNTIYF. The CDR3 coding sequence is TGTGCCAGTAGAAGGGCAGCCAGCTCTGGAAACACCATATATTTT. The chain is built from TRBV19 and TRBJ1-3; D remains ambiguous. Trimming removed 6 bases at V and 0 bases at J, with 12 bases between. CDR1 LNHDA and CDR2 SQIVND come from the germline V gene (reference sequence). The CDR3 runs to 15 residues.

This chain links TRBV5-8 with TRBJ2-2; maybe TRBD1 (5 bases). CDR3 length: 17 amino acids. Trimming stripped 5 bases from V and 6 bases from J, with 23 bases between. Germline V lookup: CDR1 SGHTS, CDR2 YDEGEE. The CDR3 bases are TGTGCCAGCAGACTGACAGTAAGATCCATCTTTTCCGGGGAGCTGTTTTTT. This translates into CASRLTVRSIFSGELFF. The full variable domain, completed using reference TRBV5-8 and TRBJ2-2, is EAGVTQSPTHLIKTRGQQATLRCSPISGHTSVYWYQQALGLGLQFLLWYDEGEERNRGNFPPRFSGRQFPNYSSELNVNALELEDSALYLCASRLTVRSIFSGELFFGEGSRLTVL.

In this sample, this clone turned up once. CDR3 region: CAWSLPGQINTGELFF. CDR3 sequence (DNA): TGTGCCTGGAGTCTGCCGGGACAGATTAACACCGGGGAGCTGTTTTTT. The gene calls are TRBV30 and TRBJ2-2; TRBD1 matches at 7 bases. V lost 2 bases and J lost 2; bases outside the gene matches: 8. In germline, CDR1 is GTSNPN, CDR2 SVGIG (reference sequence). This CDR3 is built from 16 residues.

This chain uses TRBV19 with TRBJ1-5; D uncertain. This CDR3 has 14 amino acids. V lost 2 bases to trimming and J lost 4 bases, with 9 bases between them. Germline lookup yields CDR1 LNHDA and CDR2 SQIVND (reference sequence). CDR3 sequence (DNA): TGTGCCAGTAGTATAATGGCGGGGAATCAGCCCCAGCATTTT. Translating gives CASSIMAGNQPQHF.

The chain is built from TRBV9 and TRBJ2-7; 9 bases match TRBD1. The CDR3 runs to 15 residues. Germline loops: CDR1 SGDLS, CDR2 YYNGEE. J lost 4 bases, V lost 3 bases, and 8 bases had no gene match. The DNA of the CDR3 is TGTGCCAGCAGCGACCCCGGGACAGGGACATACGAGCAGTACTTC. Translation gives CASSDPGTGTYEQYF.

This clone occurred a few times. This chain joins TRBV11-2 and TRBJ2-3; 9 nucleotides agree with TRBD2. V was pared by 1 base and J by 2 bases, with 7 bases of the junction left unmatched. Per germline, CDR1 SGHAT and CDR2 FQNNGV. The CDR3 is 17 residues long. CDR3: CASSLVGLAGTTDTQYF. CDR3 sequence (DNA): TGTGCCAGCAGCTTAGTGGGGCTAGCGGGGACCACAGATACGCAGTATTTT.

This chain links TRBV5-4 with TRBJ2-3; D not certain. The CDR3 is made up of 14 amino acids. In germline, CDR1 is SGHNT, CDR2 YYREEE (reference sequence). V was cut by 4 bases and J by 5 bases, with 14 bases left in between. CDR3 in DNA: TGTGCCAGCAGCAGAAGGACGAGAGGAGATACGCAGTATTTT. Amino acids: CASSRRTRGDTQYF.